This T cell receptor beta chain was observed in a study of control samples from healthy donors and cancer patients. Looked up from germline, CDR1 is ENHRY and CDR2 is SYGVKD. The CDR3 is made up of 14 amino acids. V gave up 1 base and J gave up 8 bases, with 14 bases separating them. Using immunoSEQ multiplex PCR, the repertoire was profiled, and TCRdb retains in-frame clones only, with some absent. Among 100,000 to 150,000 clones listed, 90% were seen once. The TCR originated in a man aged 40-49 years in good health. The rearrangement joins TRBV10-3 to TRBJ1-1, with D uncertain. Source material: blood. The CDR3 protein is CAISELEGLGEAFF. The DNA of the CDR3 is TGTGCCATCAGTGAGTTGGAGGGCCTAGGGGAAGCTTTCTTT.